This record concerns one T cell receptor beta chain sequence. What it binds is unknown. Repertoires were generated with immunoSEQ multiplex PCR, while TCRdb's copy carries only in-frame clones and drops some. The sample yields 100,000 to 150,000 clones, 90% seen once. This entry belongs to a study of T cell responses to AZD1222 COVID-19 vaccine. Across the whole study: Second-dose intervals of approximately 4 or approximately 12 weeks were pooled.

V lost 3 bases and J lost 4; bases outside the gene matches: 6. The germline CDR1 and CDR2 sequences are KGHSH and LQKENI. This CDR3 has 14 residues. Study observations and caveats: Clonal diversity was possibly underestimated; the donors were predominantly white British and more often female. Only a handful of AZD1222 recipients were seropositive at baseline. Spike-spanning, vaccine-associated CD4 TCRs were dominant at 160-218 and 743-854.

The origin of this receptor is an adult in good health. Sequenced material: peripheral blood, taken on day 0 of AZD1222 vaccination. This sequence joins TRBV18 and TRBJ2-7; 7 nucleotides match TRBD1. CDR3: CASSPGTATYEQYF. In nucleotides, the CDR3 is TGTGCCAGCTCACCCGGGACAGCAACTTACGAGCAGTACTTC.